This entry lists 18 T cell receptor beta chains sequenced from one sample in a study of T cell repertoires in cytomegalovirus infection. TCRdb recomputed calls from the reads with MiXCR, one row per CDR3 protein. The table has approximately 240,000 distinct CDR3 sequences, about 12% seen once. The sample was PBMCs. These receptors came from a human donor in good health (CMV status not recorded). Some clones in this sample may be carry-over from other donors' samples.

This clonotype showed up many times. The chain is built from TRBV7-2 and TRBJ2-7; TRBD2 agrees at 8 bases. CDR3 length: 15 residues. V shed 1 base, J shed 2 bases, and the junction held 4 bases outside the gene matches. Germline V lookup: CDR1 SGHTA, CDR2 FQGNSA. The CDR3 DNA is TGTGCCAGCAGCTTAGGCGGGAGGAACCCCTACGAGCAGTACTTC. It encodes CASSLGGRNPYEQYF.

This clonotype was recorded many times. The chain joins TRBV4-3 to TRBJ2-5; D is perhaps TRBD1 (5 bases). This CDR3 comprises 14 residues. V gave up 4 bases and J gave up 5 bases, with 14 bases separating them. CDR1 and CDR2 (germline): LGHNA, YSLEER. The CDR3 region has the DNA TGCGCCAGCAGCCCTTTTAGGGGTATGGAGACCCAGTACTTC. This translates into CASSPFRGMETQYF.

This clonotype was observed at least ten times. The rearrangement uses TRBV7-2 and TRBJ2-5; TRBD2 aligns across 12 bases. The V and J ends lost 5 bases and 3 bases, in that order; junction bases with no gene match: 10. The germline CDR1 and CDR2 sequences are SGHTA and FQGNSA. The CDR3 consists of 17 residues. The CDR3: CASSLNPRLAGEETQYF. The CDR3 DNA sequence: TGTGCCAGCAGCCTCAACCCCAGACTAGCGGGGGAAGAGACCCAGTACTTC.

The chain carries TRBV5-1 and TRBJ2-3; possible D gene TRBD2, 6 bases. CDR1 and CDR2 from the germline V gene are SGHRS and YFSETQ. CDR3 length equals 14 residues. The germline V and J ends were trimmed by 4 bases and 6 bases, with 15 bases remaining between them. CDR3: CASSGGGRLDTQYF. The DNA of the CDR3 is TGCGCCAGCAGCGGTGGGGGGAGGCTGGATACGCAGTATTTT.

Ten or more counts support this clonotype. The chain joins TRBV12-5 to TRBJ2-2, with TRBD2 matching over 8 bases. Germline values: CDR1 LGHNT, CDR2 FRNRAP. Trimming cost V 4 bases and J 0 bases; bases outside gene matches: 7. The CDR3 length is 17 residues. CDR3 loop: CASGSAGGAANTGELFF. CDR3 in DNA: TGTGCTAGTGGTTCCGCGGGAGGAGCCGCGAACACCGGGGAGCTGTTTTTT.

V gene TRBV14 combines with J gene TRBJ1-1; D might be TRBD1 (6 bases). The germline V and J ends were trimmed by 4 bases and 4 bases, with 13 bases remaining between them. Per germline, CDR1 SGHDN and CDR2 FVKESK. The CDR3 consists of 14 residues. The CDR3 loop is CASSPRQVGTEAFF. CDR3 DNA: TGTGCCAGCAGCCCGCGACAGGTGGGCACTGAAGCTTTCTTT.

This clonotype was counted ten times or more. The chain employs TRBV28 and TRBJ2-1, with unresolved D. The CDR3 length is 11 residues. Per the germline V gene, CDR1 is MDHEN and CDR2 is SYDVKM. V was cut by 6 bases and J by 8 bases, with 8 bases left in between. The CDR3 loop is CASSLGYEQFF. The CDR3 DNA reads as TGTGCCAGCAGCTTAGGATATGAGCAGTTCTTC.

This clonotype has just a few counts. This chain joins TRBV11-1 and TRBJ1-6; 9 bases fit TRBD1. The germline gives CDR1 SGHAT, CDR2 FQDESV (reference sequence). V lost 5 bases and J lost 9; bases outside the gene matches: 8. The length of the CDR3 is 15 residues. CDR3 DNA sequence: TGTGCCAGCAGCCTTACAGGGGGCGATTTTTCACCCCTCCACTTT. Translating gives CASSLTGGDFSPLHF.

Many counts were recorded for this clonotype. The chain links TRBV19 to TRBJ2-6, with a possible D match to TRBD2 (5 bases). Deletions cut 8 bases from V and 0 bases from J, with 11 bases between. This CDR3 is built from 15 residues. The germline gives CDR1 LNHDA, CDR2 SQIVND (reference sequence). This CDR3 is CASGLGSSGANVLTF. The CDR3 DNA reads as TGTGCCAGTGGACTGGGAAGCTCTGGGGCCAACGTCCTGACTTTC.

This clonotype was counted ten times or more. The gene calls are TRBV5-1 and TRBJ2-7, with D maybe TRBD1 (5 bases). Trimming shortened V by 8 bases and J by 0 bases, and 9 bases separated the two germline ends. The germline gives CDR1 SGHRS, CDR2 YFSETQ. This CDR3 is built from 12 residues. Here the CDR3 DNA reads TGCGCCAGTTACAGGAGCTCCTACGAGCAGTACTTC. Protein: CASYRSSYEQYF.

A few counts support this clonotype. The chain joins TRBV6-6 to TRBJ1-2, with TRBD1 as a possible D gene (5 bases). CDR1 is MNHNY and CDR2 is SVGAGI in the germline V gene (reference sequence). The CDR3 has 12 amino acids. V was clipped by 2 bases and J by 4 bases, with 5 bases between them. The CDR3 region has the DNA TGTGCCAGCAGTTACGGGGCCTATGGCTACACCTTC. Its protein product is CASSYGAYGYTF.

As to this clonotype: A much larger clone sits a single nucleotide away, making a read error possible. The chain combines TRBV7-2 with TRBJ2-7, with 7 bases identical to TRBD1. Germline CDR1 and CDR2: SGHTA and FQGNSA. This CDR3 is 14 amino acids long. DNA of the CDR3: TGTGCCAGAAGCTTACAGGGGTTCTCCTACGAGCAGTACTTC. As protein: CARSLQGFSYEQYF.

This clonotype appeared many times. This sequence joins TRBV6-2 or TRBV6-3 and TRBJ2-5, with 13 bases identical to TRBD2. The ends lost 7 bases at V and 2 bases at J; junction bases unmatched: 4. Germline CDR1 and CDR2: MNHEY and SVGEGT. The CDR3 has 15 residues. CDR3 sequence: CASILGLAGQETQYF. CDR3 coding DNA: TGTGCCAGCATTCTGGGACTAGCGGGACAAGAGACCCAGTACTTC.

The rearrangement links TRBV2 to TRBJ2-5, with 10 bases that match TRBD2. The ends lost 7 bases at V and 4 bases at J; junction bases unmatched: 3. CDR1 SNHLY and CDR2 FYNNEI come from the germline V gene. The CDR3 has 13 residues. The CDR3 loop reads CASIAGGLETQYF. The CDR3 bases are TGTGCCAGCATAGCGGGGGGCTTAGAGACCCAGTACTTC.

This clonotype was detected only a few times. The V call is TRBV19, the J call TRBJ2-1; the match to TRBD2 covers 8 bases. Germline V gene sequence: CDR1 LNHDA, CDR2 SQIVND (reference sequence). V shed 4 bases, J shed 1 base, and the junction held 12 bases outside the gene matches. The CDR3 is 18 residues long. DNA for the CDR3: TGTGCCAGTAGTACCGCCGGGAGGGTGCTTGGGTCCTACAATGAGCAGTTCTTC. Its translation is CASSTAGRVLGSYNEQFF.

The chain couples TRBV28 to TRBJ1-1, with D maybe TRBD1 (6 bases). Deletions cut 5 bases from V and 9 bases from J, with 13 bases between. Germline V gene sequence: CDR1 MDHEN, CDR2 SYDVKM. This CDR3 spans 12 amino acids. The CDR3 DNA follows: TGTGCCAGCAGTAGAACAGGGAATAAAGCTTTCTTT. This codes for CASSRTGNKAFF.

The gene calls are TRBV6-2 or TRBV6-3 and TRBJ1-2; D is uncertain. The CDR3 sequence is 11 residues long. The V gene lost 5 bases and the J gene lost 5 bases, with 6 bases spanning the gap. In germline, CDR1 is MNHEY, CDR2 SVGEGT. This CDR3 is CASSTQYGYTF. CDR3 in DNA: TGTGCCAGCAGTACCCAGTATGGCTACACCTTC.

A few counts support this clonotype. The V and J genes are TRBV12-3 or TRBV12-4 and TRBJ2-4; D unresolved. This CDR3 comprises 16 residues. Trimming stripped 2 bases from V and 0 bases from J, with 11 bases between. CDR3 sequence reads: CASSLYRSAAKNIQYF. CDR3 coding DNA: TGTGCCAGCAGTTTATACCGGAGTGCAGCCAAAAACATTCAGTACTTC.